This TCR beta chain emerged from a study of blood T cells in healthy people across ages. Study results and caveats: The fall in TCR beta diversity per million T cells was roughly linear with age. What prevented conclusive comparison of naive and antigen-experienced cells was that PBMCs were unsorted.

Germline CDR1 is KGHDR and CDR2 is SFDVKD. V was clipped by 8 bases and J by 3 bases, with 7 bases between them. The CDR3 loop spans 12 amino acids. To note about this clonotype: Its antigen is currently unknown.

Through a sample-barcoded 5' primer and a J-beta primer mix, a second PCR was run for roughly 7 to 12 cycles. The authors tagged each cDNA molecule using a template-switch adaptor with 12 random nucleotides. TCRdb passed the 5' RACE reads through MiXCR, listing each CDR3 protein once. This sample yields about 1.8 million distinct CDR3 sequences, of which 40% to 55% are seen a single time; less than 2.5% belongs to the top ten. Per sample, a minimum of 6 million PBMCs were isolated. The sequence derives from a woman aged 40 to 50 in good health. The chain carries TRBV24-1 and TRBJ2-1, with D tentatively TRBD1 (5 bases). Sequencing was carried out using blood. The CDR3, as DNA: TGTGCCACCACCGACAGCTACAATGAGCAGTTCTTC. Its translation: CATTDSYNEQFF.